Below, 21 T cell receptor beta chains from the same sample are listed, as sequenced in a study of blood T cells in healthy people across ages. The second PCR ran roughly 6 to 11 cycles with a sample-barcoded 5' primer and J-beta primers. Via MiXCR, TCRdb re-called the 5' RACE reads, giving one row per CDR3 protein. The data hold some 1.4 million distinct CDR3 sequences, with about 43% observed a single time. Input material: blood. Source of these receptors: a woman aged 18-29 years in good health.

Note on this clonotype: The germline gene is not matched at one end of the junction; a read error may be the cause. The chain joins TRBV29-1 to TRBJ2-1, with TRBD2 matching 13 bases. CDR1 is SQVTM, CDR2 ANQGSEA, per germline. There are 16 residues in the CDR3. CDR3 DNA: TGCGGCGTTAGGGGGACTAGCGGGGCGTCCTACAATGAGCAGTTCTTC. It is translated as CGVRGTSGASYNEQFF.

This clonotype was seen a few times. The rearrangement uses TRBV18 and TRBJ2-1, with D possibly being TRBD1 (6 bases). The CDR3 has 14 residues. With 4 bases removed from V and 5 bases from J, the gap between germline ends came to 12 bases. CDR1 is KGHSH and CDR2 is LQKENI in the germline V gene. CDR3 residues: CASSLSGANNEQFF. The CDR3 DNA sequence: TGTGCCAGCTCACTGTCAGGGGCGAACAATGAGCAGTTCTTC.

About this clonotype: One junction end does not reproduce the germline sequence, and a read error may be involved. The chain is built from TRBV5-1 and TRBJ2-1, with 7 positions matching TRBD2. Germline assignment: CDR1 SGHRS and CDR2 YFSETQ. The CDR3 has 17 residues. The CDR3 loop reads CAGSLAGRGDPYNEQFF. The DNA of the CDR3 is TGCGCCGGCAGCTTGGCCGGTCGGGGGGATCCCTACAATGAGCAGTTCTTC.

About this clonotype itself: This may come from a read error, since a much larger clone is one base off. J is TRBJ2-5 and V is TRBV7-2, with no clear D. This CDR3 has 13 residues. Germline CDR1 and CDR2: SGHTA and FQGNSA. The DNA for the CDR3 is TGTGCCAGCAGCTCAGCGAGGCAAGGGACCCAGTACTTC. This codes for CASSSARQGTQYF. The full variable domain, rest sourced from reference TRBV7-2 and TRBJ2-5, is GAGVSQSPSNKVTEKGKDVELRCDPISGHTALYWYRQSLGQGLEFLIYFQGNSAPDKSGLPSDRFSAERTGGSVSTLTIQRTQQEDSAVYLCASSSARQGTQYFGPGTRLLVL.

This chain joins TRBV6-1 and TRBJ2-7; 8 bases line up with TRBD1. The germline gives CDR1 MNHNS, CDR2 SASEGT. V lost 4 bases to trimming and J lost 3 bases; unmatched junction nucleotides: 5. The CDR3 spans 14 residues. The CDR3 nucleotides read TGTGCCAGCAGTGGGGACAGGCTGAACTACGAGCAGTACTTC. Translated: CASSGDRLNYEQYF.

There are a few counts of this clonotype. The chain carries TRBV28 and TRBJ1-2; 8 bases agree with TRBD1. Germline V gene lookup returns CDR1 MDHEN and CDR2 SYDVKM. J gave up 8 bases and V 7 bases, and 6 bases lay outside the gene matches. The CDR3 extends over 12 amino acids. The CDR3 DNA follows: TGTGCCAGCACCGTAGACAGGGGAGGCTACACCTTC. Encoded protein: CASTVDRGGYTF.

The chain has TRBV5-1 and TRBJ2-3; D gene unclear. The CDR3 has 12 residues. V gave up 4 bases and J gave up 5 bases, with 8 bases separating them. In germline, CDR1 is SGHRS, CDR2 YFSETQ. The CDR3 loop reads CASSEHVDTQYF. CDR3 coding DNA: TGCGCCAGCAGCGAGCATGTAGATACGCAGTATTTT.

The chain has TRBV2 and TRBJ2-2, with D unresolved. Germline V gene lookup returns CDR1 SNHLY and CDR2 FYNNEI. Trimming took 0 bases from V and 0 from J, leaving 5 bases between them. This CDR3 comprises 15 residues. The CDR3 bases are TGTGCCAGCAGTGAAGCGATGGCGAACACCGGGGAGCTGTTTTTT. Protein: CASSEAMANTGELFF.

V gene TRBV24-1 combines with J gene TRBJ2-1, with 9 nucleotides matching TRBD2. This CDR3 contains 20 residues. From germline, CDR1 is KGHDR and CDR2 SFDVKD. The V and J ends lost 2 bases and 2 bases, in that order; junction bases with no gene match: 15. The CDR3 reads CATSDSSVSSGKGTYNEQFF. The CDR3, as DNA: TGTGCCACCAGTGATTCCTCAGTGTCTAGCGGGAAGGGAACCTACAATGAGCAGTTCTTC.

The chain uses TRBV11-2 and TRBJ2-4; the D gene is possibly TRBD1 (7 bases). The CDR3 runs to 16 residues. The V and J ends lost 1 base and 2 bases respectively, with 12 bases between them. Germline loops: CDR1 SGHAT, CDR2 FQNNGV. The CDR3 region is CASSLGSGGTKNIQYF. DNA for the CDR3: TGTGCCAGCAGCTTAGGATCAGGGGGGACCAAAAACATTCAGTACTTC. The whole variable domain, remainder taken from reference TRBV11-2 and TRBJ2-4, is EAGVAQSPRYKIIEKRQSVAFWCNPISGHATLYWYQQILGQGPKLLIQFQNNGVVDDSQLPKDRFSAERLKGVDSTLKIQPAKLEDSAVYLCASSLGSGGTKNIQYFGAGTRLSVL.

This clonotype was picked up a small number of times. The gene calls are TRBV15 and TRBJ2-7; the match to TRBD2 covers 7 bases. This CDR3 is built from 14 residues. Germline V lookup: CDR1 LNHNV, CDR2 YYDKDF (reference sequence). Losses at the gene ends were 0 bases for V and 4 bases for J; bases not matched to a gene: 3. The CDR3 nucleotides are TGTGCCACCAGCAGAGAGGGGCGGGAGTACGAGCAGTACTTC. Encoded protein: CATSREGREYEQYF.

V gene TRBV29-1 combines with J gene TRBJ2-2; 8 bases align to TRBD1. Trimming took 5 bases from V and 6 from J; bases not matched to a gene: 5. Germline V gene lookup returns CDR1 SQVTM and CDR2 ANQGSEA. The CDR3 extends over 13 amino acids. The CDR3 sequence: CSVTDRVAGELFF. Written as DNA, the CDR3 is TGCAGCGTTACGGACAGGGTAGCCGGGGAGCTGTTTTTT.

The chain uses TRBV6-5 and TRBJ1-2; D gene ambiguous. The V and J ends lost 2 bases and 5 bases respectively, with 9 bases between them. The CDR3 extends over 13 amino acids. Germline values: CDR1 MNHEY, CDR2 SVGAGI. As DNA, the CDR3 is TGTGCCAGCAGTTACGACGGAGGGTATGGCTACACCTTC. It codes for CASSYDGGYGYTF.

This clonotype was seen a few times. The chain is built from TRBV6-1 and TRBJ2-7; 13 bases match TRBD2. Germline V gene sequence: CDR1 MNHNS, CDR2 SASEGT. Germline trimming cut 5 bases from V and 4 bases from J; bases unmatched to any gene: 5. There are 15 residues in the CDR3. In DNA form, the CDR3 reads TGTGCCAGCAGTTGGACTAGCGGGAGCGGTTACGAGCAGTACTTC. Translation gives CASSWTSGSGYEQYF.

The chain combines TRBV10-3 with TRBJ1-1; 9 nucleotides match TRBD1. The V gene's germline CDR1 is ENHRY and CDR2 SYGVKD. J lost 10 bases, V lost 8 bases, and 14 bases had no gene match. The CDR3 length is 14 residues. Here the CDR3 DNA reads TGTGCCATCCAACCAGGGACAGGGCCTGGGGGAGCTTTCTTT. This encodes CAIQPGTGPGGAFF.

This CDR3 is CASSLSVGSSEQYF. The DNA for the CDR3 is TGTGCCAGCAGTTTAAGTGTGGGAAGTAGCGAGCAGTACTTC. V and J are TRBV27 and TRBJ2-5; no reliable D call. The end of the DNA aligns better with TRBJ2-7, so the J call may be wrong. Looked up from germline, CDR1 is MNHEY and CDR2 is SMNVEV (reference sequence). The CDR3 extends over 14 amino acids.

The rearrangement uses TRBV20-1 and TRBJ2-1; a weak D match, TRBD2 (6 bases). Germline V gene sequence: CDR1 DFQATT, CDR2 SNEGSKA (reference sequence). Between the trimmed V and J ends, which lost 3 bases and 9 bases, there was a span of 33 bases. The CDR3 totals 19 residues. The CDR3: CSARPSQLEGFWTISEQFF. DNA for the CDR3: TGCAGTGCTAGGCCTTCACAGCTGGAGGGCTTTTGGACAATCAGTGAGCAGTTCTTC.

This chain links TRBV11-2 with TRBJ2-2; no reliable D call. V dropped 5 bases and J dropped 8 bases, with 6 bases sitting between them. Germline-derived CDR1 and CDR2 are SGHAT and FQNNGV. The CDR3 consists of 11 residues. CDR3 amino acids: CASSAQGELFF. DNA for the CDR3: TGTGCCAGCAGCGCCCAGGGGGAGCTGTTTTTT.

The chain joins TRBV10-2 to TRBJ1-6; D call uncertain. This CDR3 contains 16 residues. The V end was cut by 3 bases, the J end by 7 bases, with 16 bases between. Germline-derived CDR1 and CDR2 are WSHSY and SAAADI. This CDR3 is CASSDDWWQPNSPLHF. CDR3 coding DNA: TGCGCCAGCAGTGATGATTGGTGGCAGCCAAATTCACCCCTCCACTTT.

The chain carries TRBV12-3 or TRBV12-4 and TRBJ2-1, with D possibly TRBD2 on 6 matching bases. This CDR3 contains 15 residues. Deletions cut 5 bases from V and 12 bases from J, with 23 bases between. This chain's CDR3 is CASSTAGGPITGQFF. CDR3 DNA: TGTGCCAGCAGTACCGCCGGAGGGCCAATAACTGGGCAGTTCTTC.

This clonotype was seen a few times. The V call is TRBV12-3 or TRBV12-4, the J call TRBJ1-2, with D possibly matching TRBD1 (6 bases). V dropped 3 bases and J dropped 7 bases, with 9 bases sitting between them. CDR3 size: 12 residues. CDR3 in DNA: TGTGCCAGCAGTTTCACAGGGTTTGGCTACACCTTC. Translation gives CASSFTGFGYTF.